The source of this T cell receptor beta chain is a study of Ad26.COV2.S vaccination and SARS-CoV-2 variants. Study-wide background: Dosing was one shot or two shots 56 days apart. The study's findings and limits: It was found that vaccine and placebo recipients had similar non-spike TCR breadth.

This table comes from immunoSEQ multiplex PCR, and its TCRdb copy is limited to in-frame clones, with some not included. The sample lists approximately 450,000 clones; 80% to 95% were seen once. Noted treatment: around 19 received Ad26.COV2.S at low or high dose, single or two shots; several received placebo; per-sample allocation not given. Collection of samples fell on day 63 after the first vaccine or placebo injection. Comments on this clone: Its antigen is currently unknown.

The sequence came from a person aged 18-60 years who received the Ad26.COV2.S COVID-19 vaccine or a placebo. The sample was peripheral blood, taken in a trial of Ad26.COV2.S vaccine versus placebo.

Here the CDR3 reads CASSLWGRTTNEKLFF. The CDR3 DNA is TGTGCCAGCAGTTTATGGGGACGAACAACTAATGAAAAACTGTTTTTT. This chain connects TRBV28 to TRBJ1-4; D is perhaps TRBD1 (5 bases). Germline V gene data show CDR1 as MDHEN and CDR2 as SYDVKM. Trimming left V 0 bases short and J 0 bases short, with 8 bases between. The CDR3 is 16 residues long.